The present TCR beta chain was sequenced within a study of patients and donors after allogeneic stem cell transplantation. This clonotype was detected ten times or more. The CDR3 sequence is 14 residues long. V was clipped by 3 bases and J by 2 bases, with 10 bases between them. TCRdb reprocessed the RT-PCR reads via MiXCR and lists one record per CDR3 protein. The sample lists over 25,000 distinct CDR3 sequences; roughly a third were seen once. The sequence was obtained from a human donor who was either an allogeneic HSCT recipient or a stem cell or donor lymphocyte infusion donor (not recorded which). It is not recorded whose cells these are; they may come from a transplant donor. The sample taken for sequencing was blood, either unsorted or a sorted T cell fraction (not recorded which). The chain links TRBV12-3 or TRBV12-4 to TRBJ1-1, with D unresolved. The CDR3 DNA reads TGTGCCAGCAGTTTGGGCAGGCCAAACACTGAAGCTTTCTTT. Encoded protein: CASSLGRPNTEAFF.